The 27 T cell receptor beta chains given below trace back to one sample, sequenced in a study of prognosis after radiotherapy for stage I lung cancer (dated by TCRdb to about 2021). The listed sequencing device is Illumina HiSeq 3000. Two rounds of multiplex PCR were used to amplify the TCR beta CDR3 region from genomic DNA. In the first PCR round, primers specific to each TRBV and TRBJ gene were used, and the primer sequences were filed in Chinese patent CN105087789A. TCRdb applied fastp at Q25 and MiXCR to the public reads, then kept only in-frame beta chains. Each entry is one CDR3 protein sequence, shown with its most common DNA and genes. The sample data list under 50,000 distinct CDR3 sequences, and approximately 25% of these were observed just once. Of the sample, approximately 26% is held by the ten largest clones. The sequencing used PBMCs, collected before or after stereotactic body radiation therapy (not recorded which). These receptors were obtained from a donor aged 50 or older with non-small cell lung cancer.

In regard to this clonotype: A much more abundant neighbour one base away suggests this may be a read error. DNA of the CDR3: TGTGCCAGCTCACCACCGGGGGGAGTCGGGGAGACCCAGTACTTC. Translated, it gives CASSPPGGVGETQYF. The J gene is TRBJ2-5, the V gene TRBV18; a possible D gene is TRBD2 (6 bases). The CDR3 covers 15 residues. Germline V gene lookup returns CDR1 KGHSH and CDR2 LQKENI. V was pared by 0 bases and J by 5 bases, with 13 bases between.

This clonotype was recorded many times. The chain is built from TRBV6-5 and TRBJ2-7; possibly TRBD1 for D (6 bases). V was clipped by 0 bases and J by 12 bases, with 9 bases between them. Germline V gene data show CDR1 as MNHEY and CDR2 as SVGAGI. The CDR3 covers 11 residues. Here the CDR3 DNA reads TGTGCCAGCAGTTACTCCGGGACACCGTACTTC. This translates into CASSYSGTPYF.

This clonotype was seen ten or more times. The J gene is TRBJ1-2, the V gene TRBV3-1; D perhaps matches TRBD1 (5 bases). The CDR3 runs 13 residues. Trimming stripped 2 bases from V and 4 bases from J, with 8 bases between. The germline V gene has CDR1 LGHDT and CDR2 YNNKEL (reference sequence). This chain's CDR3 is CASSQRQTYGYTF. In DNA form, the CDR3 reads TGTGCCAGCAGCCAAAGACAGACCTATGGCTACACCTTC.

There are many counts of this clonotype. The chain recombines TRBV5-4 with TRBJ1-1; TRBD1 might be the D (6 bases). Trimming shortened V by 4 bases and J by 1 base, and 17 bases separated the two germline ends. Germline values: CDR1 SGHNT, CDR2 YYREEE (reference sequence). The CDR3 totals 16 residues. The CDR3 coding sequence is TGTGCCAGCAGCACGGACGGGAGGGGGTCGAACACTGAAGCTTTCTTT. This sequence encodes CASSTDGRGSNTEAFF. The full variable domain, rest sourced from reference TRBV5-4 and TRBJ1-1, is ETGVTQSPTHLIKTRGQQVTLRCSSQSGHNTVSWYQQALGQGPQFIFQYYREEENGRGNFPPRFSGLQFPNYSSELNVNALELDDSALYLCASSTDGRGSNTEAFFGQGTRLTVV.

As regards this clonotype: A read error is possible here, since a much larger clone lies one base away. V usage is TRBV20-1 and J usage is TRBJ2-4, with 10 nucleotides matching TRBD1. Germline assignment: CDR1 DFQATT and CDR2 SNEGSKA (reference sequence). With V trimmed by 3 bases and J by 6 bases, 5 bases remained unmatched. The CDR3 totals 14 residues. DNA of the CDR3: TGCAGTGCTAGCAGGGGACAGGGGAGAAACATTCAGTACTTC. Protein sequence: CSASRGQGRNIQYF.

For this clonotype: This likely stems from a read error, as it lies one base from a far larger clone. The chain carries TRBV27 and TRBJ2-1, with D unresolved. Trimming removed 5 bases at V and 10 bases at J, with 18 bases between. CDR3 length: 14 amino acids. Germline V gives CDR1 MNHEY, CDR2 SMNVEV (reference sequence). CDR3 loop: CASSAADTTYEQFF. The CDR3 bases are TGTGCCAGCAGTGCCGCCGACACTACCTACGAGCAGTTCTTC.

This clonotype has ten or more counts. The chain employs TRBV7-6 and TRBJ2-2; no definite D call. V was cut by 5 bases and J by 4 bases, with 8 bases left in between. Germline V CDR1 and CDR2: SGHVS, FNYEAQ. CDR3 length: 13 amino acids. The CDR3 coding sequence is TGTGCCAGCAGCCGACTTGGCACCGGGGAGCTGTTTTTT. Protein: CASSRLGTGELFF. Looking up the rest from reference TRBV7-6 and TRBJ2-2 gives the full variable domain: GAGVSQSPRYKVTKRGQDVALRCDPISGHVSLYWYRQALGQGPEFLTYFNYEAQQDKSGLPNDRFSAERPEGSISTLTIQRTEQRDSAMYRCASSRLGTGELFFGEGSRLTVL.

This clonotype has a count of ten or more. In DNA form, the CDR3 reads TGTGCCAGCAGTTTTTCAGGGGATGGCTACACCTTC. It translates to CASSFSGDGYTF. The chain has TRBV27 and TRBJ1-2; maybe TRBD1 (6 bases). CDR3 length: 12 amino acids. Trimming shortened V by 3 bases and J by 6 bases, and 8 bases separated the two germline ends. The V gene's germline CDR1 is MNHEY and CDR2 SMNVEV (reference sequence).

This clonotype appeared many times. The chain links TRBV5-1 to TRBJ2-2; 12 bases are shared with TRBD1. This CDR3 contains 18 residues. With 4 bases clipped from V and 0 bases from J, the junction kept 7 bases outside the gene matches. CDR1 SGHRS and CDR2 YFSETQ come from the germline V gene. The CDR3 sequence is CASSLTGTGGANTGELFF. CDR3 coding DNA: TGCGCCAGCAGCCTAACAGGGACAGGGGGCGCGAACACCGGGGAGCTGTTTTTT. Full variable domain (missing parts from reference TRBV5-1 and TRBJ2-2): KAGVTQTPRYLIKTRGQQVTLSCSPISGHRSVSWYQQTPGQGLQFLFEYFSETQRNKGNFPGRFSGRQFSNSRSEMNVSTLELGDSALYLCASSLTGTGGANTGELFFGEGSRLTVL.

This clonotype was seen repeatedly, ten times or more. CDR3 amino acids: CASSVLAGVIHEQFF. CDR3 bases: TGTGCCAGCAGTGTACTAGCGGGAGTCATCCATGAGCAGTTCTTC. This chain links TRBV28 with TRBJ2-1; 11 positions agree with TRBD2. This CDR3 has 15 residues. V shed 5 bases, J shed 8 bases, and the junction held 8 bases outside the gene matches. CDR1 and CDR2 from the germline V gene are MDHEN and SYDVKM.

Points on this clonotype: This sequence may be a read error, since a much larger clone differs from it by one base. V gene TRBV5-4 combines with J gene TRBJ1-2; D is possibly TRBD1 (6 bases). The CDR3 totals 14 residues. Germline V gene sequence: CDR1 SGHNT, CDR2 YYREEE (reference sequence). V dropped 0 bases and J dropped 7 bases, with 13 bases sitting between them. The CDR3 loop is CASSLGGHGGGYTF. The CDR3 DNA sequence: TGTGCCAGCAGCTTGGGGGGACATGGGGGTGGCTACACCTTC.

This clonotype was counted many times. V gene TRBV19 combines with J gene TRBJ2-7; D may be TRBD1 (6 bases). The ends were cut back, 5 bases at V and 2 bases at J, with 13 bases in the middle. Per germline, CDR1 LNHDA and CDR2 SQIVND (reference sequence). The CDR3 spans 14 residues. This chain's CDR3 is CASSRTVTTYEQYF. The CDR3 DNA reads as TGTGCCAGTAGTCGGACAGTTACGACCTACGAGCAGTACTTC.

In this sample, this clonotype turned up many times. This chain uses TRBV7-9 with TRBJ2-5, with 9 bases aligning to TRBD1. Germline V lookup: CDR1 SEHNR, CDR2 FQNEAQ (reference sequence). The trim removed 4 bases at V and 5 bases at J, leaving 11 bases unmatched. The CDR3 consists of 16 residues. The CDR3 nucleotides are TGTGCCAGCAGCTCGGGAACAGGGGGCAGGTTGGAGACCCAGTACTTC. Residues: CASSSGTGGRLETQYF.

This clonotype was counted at least ten times. The gene calls are TRBV5-1 and TRBJ1-2; D might be TRBD1 (6 bases). CDR1 is SGHRS, CDR2 YFSETQ, per germline. This CDR3 comprises 15 residues. Between the trimmed V and J ends, which lost 4 bases and 1 base, there was a span of 14 bases. The CDR3 reads CASSPQTGFNYGYTF. The CDR3 DNA follows: TGCGCCAGCAGCCCCCAAACAGGGTTTAACTATGGCTACACCTTC.

At least ten counts were recorded for this clonotype. This chain links TRBV7-2 with TRBJ2-1; D is ambiguous. CDR3 size: 14 residues. Germline CDR1 is SGHTA and CDR2 is FQGNSA. The V end was cut by 1 base, the J end by 3 bases, with 7 bases between. DNA for the CDR3: TGTGCCAGCAGCTTAGACCACGGCTACAATGAGCAGTTCTTC. Amino acids: CASSLDHGYNEQFF.

In its sample, this clonotype was seen many times. This sequence joins TRBV19 and TRBJ2-2; TRBD1 aligns across 9 bases. Per germline, CDR1 LNHDA and CDR2 SQIVND (reference sequence). CDR3 length: 15 amino acids. V lost 7 bases and J lost 1; bases outside the gene matches: 4. CDR3 loop: CASIADRGNTGELFF. CDR3 DNA: TGTGCCAGTATAGCGGACAGGGGGAACACCGGGGAGCTGTTTTTT.

This clonotype was counted at least ten times. This sequence joins TRBV4-1 and TRBJ2-7, with D possibly matching TRBD2 (6 bases). This CDR3 spans 15 amino acids. Germline V gene lookup returns CDR1 MGHRA and CDR2 YSYEKL. Trimming left V 4 bases short and J 6 bases short, with 19 bases between. The CDR3 coding sequence is TGCGCCAGCAGCCCAGTGTCTGGGACTGGTTCCGAGCAGTACTTC. This sequence encodes CASSPVSGTGSEQYF.

The V and J genes are TRBV5-6 and TRBJ2-7, with D maybe TRBD2 (5 bases). CDR3 size: 15 residues. CDR1 and CDR2 from the germline V gene are SGHDT and YYEEEE. The V gene lost 0 bases and the J gene lost 2 bases, with 12 bases spanning the gap. In nucleotides, the CDR3 is TGTGCCAGCAGCTTGGGGGCGAGGGCGACCTACGAGCAGTACTTC. Translated, it gives CASSLGARATYEQYF.

This clonotype was observed at least ten times. CDR3 in DNA: TGCGCCAGCAGCTTGGGGACAGTAAACTACAATGAGCAGTTCTTC. Its translation is CASSLGTVNYNEQFF. The rearrangement links TRBV5-1 to TRBJ2-1; possible D gene TRBD1, 6 bases. The germline V and J ends were trimmed by 0 bases and 3 bases, with 10 bases remaining between them. The germline V gene encodes CDR1 SGHRS and CDR2 YFSETQ. The CDR3 contains 15 residues.

The chain carries TRBV28 and TRBJ2-7, with a weak D call TRBD2 (5 bases). V was pared by 7 bases and J by 4 bases, with 20 bases between. The CDR3 is 15 residues long. Per the germline V gene, CDR1 is MDHEN and CDR2 is SYDVKM. The CDR3 here is CASNLAGSWGYEQYF. The DNA for the CDR3 is TGTGCCAGCAACCTAGCCGGGTCATGGGGATACGAGCAGTACTTC.

This clonotype was recorded at least ten times. The chain joins TRBV5-1 to TRBJ1-2; 9 bases match TRBD1. Trimming took 4 bases from V and 7 from J; bases not matched to a gene: 8. CDR3 size: 14 residues. Germline CDR1 SGHRS, CDR2 YFSETQ. The CDR3 DNA reads as TGCGCCAGCAGCCGTGACAGGGGGTTCCGTGGCTACACCTTC. Protein sequence: CASSRDRGFRGYTF.

To note about this clonotype: A much larger clone sits a single nucleotide away, making a read error possible. The V gene is TRBV25-1, the J gene TRBJ1-4; D call uncertain. CDR1 and CDR2 from the germline V gene are MGHDK and SYGVNS. This CDR3 spans 10 amino acids. CDR3 bases: TGTGGCTCCATGGGGGAAAAACTGTTTTTT. This gives the protein CGSMGEKLFF.

This clonotype showed up many times. V gene TRBV7-9 combines with J gene TRBJ1-2, with 8 positions matching TRBD1. Germline values: CDR1 SEHNR, CDR2 FQNEAQ (reference sequence). Trimming at V came to 5 bases and at J to 7 bases, leaving 6 bases not matched to a gene. The CDR3 spans 13 residues. CDR3 coding DNA: TGTGCCAGCAGCGACACAGGGGGTACTGGCTACACCTTC. Its translation: CASSDTGGTGYTF.

This clonotype was counted a few times. V and J are TRBV20-1 and TRBJ2-7; the match to TRBD2 covers 10 bases. The germline V gene has CDR1 DFQATT and CDR2 SNEGSKA (reference sequence). The CDR3 runs 13 residues. J lost 11 bases, V lost 6 bases, and 13 bases had no gene match. The CDR3, as DNA: TGCAGTGCGAAAACTAGCGGGGCGACCTACGAGTACTTC. It codes for CSAKTSGATYEYF.

This clonotype was seen many times. J is TRBJ2-2 and V is TRBV19; 9 nucleotides match TRBD2. With V trimmed by 0 bases and J by 5 bases, 4 bases remained unmatched. Germline V lookup: CDR1 LNHDA, CDR2 SQIVND (reference sequence). The CDR3 is 16 residues long. This CDR3 is CASSIEAGGPTGELFF. The CDR3 nucleotides read TGTGCCAGTAGTATAGAGGCGGGAGGGCCTACCGGGGAGCTGTTTTTT.

This clonotype was detected ten times or more. The V and J genes are TRBV7-9 and TRBJ2-2; no clear D gene. Germline CDR1 reads SEHNR; CDR2 reads FQNEAQ (reference sequence). Trimming shortened V by 2 bases and J by 9 bases, and 1 base separated the two germline ends. The CDR3 covers 10 residues. The CDR3 loop is CASSLRELFF. CDR3 in DNA: TGTGCCAGCAGCTTACGGGAGCTGTTTTTT.

There are many counts of this clonotype. The chain combines TRBV5-1 with TRBJ2-5, with TRBD1 identical over 10 bases. Germline lookup yields CDR1 SGHRS and CDR2 YFSETQ. This CDR3 is built from 14 residues. Trimming took 3 bases from V and 4 from J; bases not matched to a gene: 3. CDR3 DNA: TGCGCCAGCAGCTCGACAGGGGGCGGAGAGACCCAGTACTTC. It codes for CASSSTGGGETQYF.